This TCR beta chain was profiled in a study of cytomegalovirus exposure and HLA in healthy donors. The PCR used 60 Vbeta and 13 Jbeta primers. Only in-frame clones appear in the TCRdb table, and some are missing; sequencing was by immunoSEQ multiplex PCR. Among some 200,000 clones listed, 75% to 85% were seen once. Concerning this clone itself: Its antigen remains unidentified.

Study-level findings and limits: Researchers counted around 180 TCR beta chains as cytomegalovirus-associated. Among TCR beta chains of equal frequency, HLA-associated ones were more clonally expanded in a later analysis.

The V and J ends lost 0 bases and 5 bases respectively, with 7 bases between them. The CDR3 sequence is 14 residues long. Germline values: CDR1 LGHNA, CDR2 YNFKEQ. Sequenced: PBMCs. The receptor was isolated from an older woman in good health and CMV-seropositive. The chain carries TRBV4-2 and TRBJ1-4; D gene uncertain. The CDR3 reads CASSQDGLNEKLFF. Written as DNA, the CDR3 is TGTGCCAGCAGCCAAGACGGACTAAATGAAAAACTGTTTTTT.